This T cell receptor beta chain was identified in a study of T-cell memory formation after mild COVID-19. TCRdb re-derived calls from the 5' RACE reads in MiXCR, one entry per CDR3 protein. Among about 430,000 distinct CDR3 sequences listed, roughly 24% were seen once. After removal of 10 bases from V and 5 bases from J, the junction contained 9 bases not matched to a gene. Germline V gene lookup returns CDR1 SGHAT and CDR2 FQNNGV. The CDR3 runs to 13 residues. This clonotype has just a few counts. The sequenced material came from PBMCs or a T cell subset sorted from them (not recorded which). The clonotype comes from an adult woman who had mild COVID-19 (a few samples of this study predate the infection). Cell type and time point are not known. J is TRBJ1-1 and V is TRBV11-2; TRBD1 matches 8 bases. CDR3 nucleotide sequence: TGTGCCACCCCTCACAGGGGGTCGACTGAAGCTTTCTTT. It encodes CATPHRGSTEAFF. Using reference TRBV11-2 and TRBJ1-1 for the parts outside the CDR3, the full variable domain is EAGVAQSPRYKIIEKRQSVAFWCNPISGHATLYWYQQILGQGPKLLIQFQNNGVVDDSQLPKDRFSAERLKGVDSTLKIQPAKLEDSAVYLCATPHRGSTEAFFGQGTRLTVV.